This TCR beta chain was captured in a study of blood T cell repertoires in COVID-19. The germline gives CDR1 SNHLY, CDR2 FYNNEI. The CDR3 runs 15 residues. The trim removed 4 bases at V and 5 bases at J, leaving 7 bases unmatched. In the study's own analysis: Estimation of nucleated cell counts was performed using reference gene primer amplification. Assay used: immunoSEQ multiplex PCR; TCRdb lists only in-frame clones, some missing. From that table come the V and J calls and clone size; the DNA was used to work out D and trimming. This sample yields 65,000 to 90,000 clones, of which 70% to 85% are seen a single time; around 4.3% belongs to the top ten.

The clonotype was recovered from a woman in her sixties or seventies with acute or convalescent COVID-19. The V and J genes are TRBV2 and TRBJ2-5; the match to TRBD1 covers 10 bases. The sample comprised peripheral blood. The CDR3 loop is CASSGTTGGYETQYF. Written as DNA, the CDR3 is TGTGCCAGCAGTGGTACGACAGGGGGCTACGAGACCCAGTACTTC.